The 21 T cell receptor beta chains in this list originate from one sample, sequenced in a study of cytomegalovirus exposure and HLA in healthy donors (dated by TCRdb to the late 2010s). Preparation of the library involved the immunoSEQ multiplex PCR assay. TCRdb took over this immuneACCESS table, retaining in-frame rearrangements with V and J assigned. Such tables are incomplete; in checked studies, under half of the missing clones stem from an unresolved V gene, and the remainder is unexplained. In this sample the table shows about 160,000 clones, about 86% of which occur a single time. Approximately 2.4% of the sample rests with the top ten. Specimen: PBMCs. The receptors derive from a woman in her late teens or twenties in good health and CMV-seronegative.

The CDR3 DNA reads TGTGCCACCGGACTCGGAGGGGGGGCATCTAACTATGGCTACACCTTC. As protein: CATGLGGGASNYGYTF. This chain connects TRBV11-2 to TRBJ1-2, with D possibly TRBD1 on 6 matching bases. The CDR3 runs to 16 residues. From germline, CDR1 is SGHAT and CDR2 FQNNGV. V was trimmed by 10 bases and J by 0 bases, leaving 21 bases between them.

The V call is TRBV5-1, the J call TRBJ2-3; no firm D call. Between the trimmed V and J ends, which lost 0 bases and 3 bases, there was a span of 2 bases. The germline CDR1 and CDR2 sequences are SGHRS and YFSETQ. This CDR3 comprises 12 residues. Written as DNA, the CDR3 is TGCGCCAGCAGCTTGGCAACAGATACGCAGTATTTT. It encodes CASSLATDTQYF.

The chain has TRBV10-1 and TRBJ2-7; D gene ambiguous. V lost 7 bases to trimming and J lost 3 bases, with 19 bases between them. From germline, CDR1 is WNHNN and CDR2 SYGVQD (reference sequence). This CDR3 has 15 residues. This chain's CDR3 is CASIITKLFYYEQYF. In nucleotides, the CDR3 is TGCGCCAGCATCATCACCAAACTTTTTTACTACGAGCAGTACTTC.

V is TRBV6-5 and J is TRBJ1-2; 8 nucleotides match TRBD1. Per the germline V gene, CDR1 is MNHEY and CDR2 is SVGAGI. Trimming took 5 bases from V and 6 from J; bases not matched to a gene: 5. The CDR3 is 13 residues long. CDR3 nucleotide sequence: TGTGCCAGCAGTACAAGACAGGGGAATGGCTACACCTTC. Translation gives CASSTRQGNGYTF.

The chain links TRBV2 to TRBJ1-4; D remains unclear. Looked up from germline, CDR1 is SNHLY and CDR2 is FYNNEI. Trimming removed 0 bases at V and 14 bases at J, with 10 bases between. The CDR3 loop spans 12 amino acids. CDR3 sequence reads: CASSEAVEVLFF. The DNA of the CDR3 is TGTGCCAGCAGTGAAGCGGTAGAGGTTCTGTTTTTT. The variable domain in full, completed from reference TRBV2 and TRBJ1-4, reads EPEVTQTPSHQVTQMGQEVILRCVPISNHLYFYWYRQILGQKVEFLVSFYNNEISEKSEIFDDQFSVERPDGSNFTLKIRSTKLEDSAMYFCASSEAVEVLFFGSGTQLSVL.

The rearrangement joins TRBV7-2 to TRBJ2-3, with a possible D match to TRBD2 (5 bases). Germline CDR1 and CDR2: SGHTA and FQGNSA. V lost 5 bases and J lost 5, with 11 bases in between. The CDR3 spans 13 residues. This CDR3 reads CASSLTSGDTQYF. The CDR3 DNA follows: TGTGCCAGCAGCCTTACTAGTGGAGATACGCAGTATTTT.

This rearrangement joins TRBV27 to TRBJ2-3, with a possible D match to TRBD1 (5 bases). V was clipped by 2 bases and J by 4 bases, with 13 bases between them. CDR1 is MNHEY, CDR2 SMNVEV, per germline (reference sequence). CDR3 length: 15 residues. The CDR3 coding sequence is TGTGCCAGCAGTTTAAGAGGCGCCAGGGCAGATACGCAGTATTTT. It yields the protein CASSLRGARADTQYF.

The chain couples TRBV15 to TRBJ2-1, with 10 bases lining up with TRBD2. CDR3 length: 18 residues. V dropped 2 bases and J dropped 4; count of bases not matched to a gene: 11. Germline V gene lookup returns CDR1 LNHNV and CDR2 YYDKDF (reference sequence). CDR3 loop: CATSRSTSGHPRYNEQFF. The CDR3 DNA sequence: TGTGCCACCAGCAGATCGACTAGCGGGCACCCTAGGTACAATGAGCAGTTCTTC.

Points on this clone: Other DNA variants within this sample encode the same CDR3. The rearrangement links TRBV27 to TRBJ1-2; D may be TRBD1 (5 bases). The V end was cut by 2 bases, the J end by 5 bases, with 9 bases between. The germline V gene encodes CDR1 MNHEY and CDR2 SMNVEV (reference sequence). The CDR3 consists of 13 residues. The CDR3 nucleotides are TGTGCCAGCAGTTTACAGGGCCCATATGGCTACACCTTC. Translated: CASSLQGPYGYTF.

This sequence joins TRBV7-8 and TRBJ2-2; possibly TRBD1 for D (6 bases). The CDR3 runs 14 residues. The V end was cut by 4 bases, the J end by 0 bases, with 6 bases between. Germline values: CDR1 SGHVS, CDR2 FQNEAQ. The chain's CDR3 is CASSYRANTGELFF. In DNA form, the CDR3 reads TGTGCCAGCAGCTACAGGGCGAACACCGGGGAGCTGTTTTTT. The full variable domain, rest sourced from reference TRBV7-8 and TRBJ2-2, is GAGVSQSPRYKVAKRGQDVALRCDPISGHVSLFWYQQALGQGPEFLTYFQNEAQLDKSGLPSDRFFAERPEGSVSTLKIQRTQQEDSAVYLCASSYRANTGELFFGEGSRLTVL.

J is TRBJ1-5 and V is TRBV2, with TRBD1 matching 10 bases. In germline, CDR1 is SNHLY, CDR2 FYNNEI. This CDR3 has 14 amino acids. Losses at the gene ends were 4 bases for V and 4 bases for J; bases not matched to a gene: 1. CDR3 in amino acids: CASSGQGANQPQHF. CDR3 in DNA: TGTGCCAGCAGTGGACAGGGGGCAAATCAGCCCCAGCATTTT.

This chain joins TRBV5-1 and TRBJ1-1; 7 bases align to TRBD1. CDR3 length: 16 amino acids. Germline V gives CDR1 SGHRS, CDR2 YFSETQ. The V gene end was trimmed by 3 bases and the J gene end by 1 base; junction bases not matched to a gene: 9. The CDR3 DNA reads as TGCGCCAGCAGCTCGTTAGAACAGGGGAGGAACACTGAAGCTTTCTTT. Translated, it gives CASSSLEQGRNTEAFF.

This clone was detected a few times. This chain joins TRBV7-2 and TRBJ1-5; D is unclear. Germline V CDR1 and CDR2: SGHTA, FQGNSA. The V and J ends lost 5 bases and 1 base respectively, with 12 bases between them. The CDR3 is made up of 15 amino acids. CDR3 amino acids: CASSPGVESNQPQHF. The CDR3 region has the DNA TGTGCCAGCAGCCCCGGGGTGGAAAGCAATCAGCCCCAGCATTTT.

A few counts support this clone. The chain links TRBV19 to TRBJ1-5; 8 bases line up with TRBD1. The CDR3 runs to 16 residues. Trimming at V came to 1 base and at J to 2 bases, leaving 4 bases not matched to a gene. Germline values: CDR1 LNHDA, CDR2 SQIVND (reference sequence). The CDR3 DNA reads TGTGCCAGTAGTATAGCCTCGACAGGGGGCAATCAGCCCCAGCATTTT. Its translation is CASSIASTGGNQPQHF.

The V and J genes are TRBV6-5 and TRBJ2-4; D is uncertain. V was pared by 5 bases and J by 3 bases, with 14 bases between. The germline V gene encodes CDR1 MNHEY and CDR2 SVGAGI. The CDR3 sequence is 15 residues long. The CDR3 protein is CASSKSNYIKNIQYF. The CDR3 DNA sequence: TGTGCCAGCAGTAAAAGCAACTACATCAAAAACATTCAGTACTTC.

The chain recombines TRBV6-6 with TRBJ1-5; 7 nucleotides agree with TRBD1. The CDR3 loop spans 15 amino acids. V lost 7 bases, J lost 4 bases, and 10 bases stayed unmatched. The germline CDR1 and CDR2 sequences are MNHNY and SVGAGI (reference sequence). The CDR3 DNA reads TGTGCCAGCATCGCAGACAGGGCCGCAAATCAGCCCCAGCATTTT. It translates to CASIADRAANQPQHF.

The chain uses TRBV18 and TRBJ2-7; TRBD1 aligns across 7 bases. V dropped 0 bases and J dropped 4; count of bases not matched to a gene: 9. From germline, CDR1 is KGHSH and CDR2 LQKENI. The CDR3 is 16 amino acids. As DNA, the CDR3 is TGTGCCAGCTCACCACCAGCCTCTCTACAGGGGTACGAGCAGTACTTC. It codes for CASSPPASLQGYEQYF.

The chain joins TRBV5-1 to TRBJ2-1; no reliable D call. Germline-derived CDR1 and CDR2 are SGHRS and YFSETQ. V lost 4 bases to trimming and J lost 4 bases, with 3 bases between them. This CDR3 has 11 residues. The CDR3 nucleotides are TGCGCCAGCAGCCAGTACAATGAGCAGTTCTTC. Protein sequence: CASSQYNEQFF.

The rearrangement uses TRBV21-1 and TRBJ2-7; the tabulated D call, TRBD2, remains unverified against the DNA. TRBV21-1 is a pseudogene segment. This CDR3 spans 21 amino acids. In nucleotides, the CDR3 is TGTGCCAGCAGCAAAGCGCTTAGGTTTAAGGAGAGGATGGACGGGATCTACGAGCAGTACTTC. Its protein is CASSKALRFKERMDGIYEQYF.

The J gene is TRBJ1-1, the V gene TRBV5-4; 9 bases match TRBD1. With V trimmed by 4 bases and J by 10 bases, 8 bases remained unmatched. Germline CDR1 SGHNT, CDR2 YYREEE (reference sequence). The CDR3 consists of 13 residues. The CDR3 protein is CASSPGQGIGAFF. CDR3 DNA sequence: TGTGCCAGCAGCCCGGGACAGGGTATTGGAGCTTTCTTT.

The chain is built from TRBV27 and TRBJ1-5; tentatively, D is TRBD1 (5 bases). CDR3 length: 13 amino acids. Germline V CDR1 and CDR2: MNHEY, SMNVEV (reference sequence). With 8 bases removed from V and 4 bases from J, the gap between germline ends came to 12 bases. Here the CDR3 DNA reads TGTGCCAGCCGGTCGGGGGGAAATCAGCCCCAGCATTTT. This translates into CASRSGGNQPQHF.